A single sample gave rise to the 29 T cell receptor beta chains below, sequenced in a study of cytomegalovirus exposure and HLA in healthy donors. Using immunoSEQ multiplex PCR, the repertoire was profiled, and TCRdb retains in-frame clones only, with some absent. The sample consists of about 180,000 clones, about 85% of them appearing once. The sequencing input was PBMCs. These receptor sequences come from a man between 18 and 29 years old in good health and CMV-seropositive.

This chain connects TRBV5-1 to TRBJ1-1; 8 positions match TRBD1. The germline V gene has CDR1 SGHRS and CDR2 YFSETQ. Germline trimming cut 0 bases from V and 1 base from J; bases unmatched to any gene: 5. The CDR3 length is 16 residues. The CDR3 coding sequence is TGCGCCAGCAGCTTGGGTGACAGGGGTGGGAACACTGAAGCTTTCTTT. Its protein product is CASSLGDRGGNTEAFF.

This chain joins TRBV14 and TRBJ1-1; 9 nucleotides match TRBD1. Germline CDR1 is SGHDN and CDR2 is FVKESK. Germline trimming cut 4 bases from V and 1 base from J; bases unmatched to any gene: 4. This CDR3 region has 15 residues. The CDR3 loop is CASSLRGQGNTEAFF. As DNA, the CDR3 is TGTGCCAGCAGCCTAAGGGGACAGGGGAACACTGAAGCTTTCTTT.

Worth noting for this clone: The same CDR3 can be traced to other DNA sequences in this sample. The chain carries TRBV20-1 and TRBJ2-1; no clear D gene. Germline V gene sequence: CDR1 DFQATT, CDR2 SNEGSKA (reference sequence). This CDR3 spans 10 amino acids. The V and J ends lost 3 bases and 7 bases respectively, with 4 bases between them. The CDR3 sequence is CSASLNEQFF. CDR3 nucleotide sequence: TGCAGTGCTAGTCTGAATGAGCAGTTCTTC.

The rearrangement uses TRBV7-8 and TRBJ1-4, with a possible D match to TRBD1 (5 bases). There are 15 residues in the CDR3. From germline, CDR1 is SGHVS and CDR2 FQNEAQ. With 7 bases removed from V and 5 bases from J, the gap between germline ends came to 17 bases. CDR3 loop: CASTAGSAFNEKLFF. CDR3 sequence (DNA): TGTGCCAGCACAGCAGGGTCGGCCTTCAATGAAAAACTGTTTTTT.

This chain links TRBV19 with TRBJ1-1, with D maybe TRBD1 (5 bases). Trimming pared 5 bases from V and 7 bases from J, leaving 8 bases between. The germline gives CDR1 LNHDA, CDR2 SQIVND (reference sequence). This CDR3 is built from 11 residues. The CDR3: CASSDDSEAFF. In DNA, the CDR3 is TGTGCCAGTAGTGATGACAGTGAAGCTTTCTTT. Using reference TRBV19 and TRBJ1-1 for the parts outside the CDR3, the full variable domain is DGGITQSPKYLFRKEGQNVTLSCEQNLNHDAMYWYRQDPGQGLRLIYYSQIVNDFQKGDIAEGYSVSREKKESFPLTVTSAQKNPTAFYLCASSDDSEAFFGQGTRLTVV.

The CDR3 DNA is TGTGCCAGCAGTAGGTCAGGGGGCTTAAGATACAATGAGCAGTTCTTC. The encoded protein is CASSRSGGLRYNEQFF. The rearrangement joins TRBV27 to TRBJ2-1; TRBD1 aligns across 8 bases. This CDR3 has 16 amino acids. CDR1 and CDR2 (germline): MNHEY, SMNVEV (reference sequence). Trimming removed 5 bases from V and 4 bases from J; junction bases left unmatched: 10.

This sequence joins TRBV10-1 and TRBJ1-6, with D perhaps matching TRBD1 (6 bases). The CDR3 runs 13 residues. V lost 4 bases, J lost 8 bases, and 9 bases lay in between. Germline V lookup: CDR1 WNHNN, CDR2 SYGVQD (reference sequence). The CDR3 protein is CASSAGDYSPLHF. The CDR3 DNA follows: TGCGCCAGCAGTGCAGGGGATTATTCACCCCTCCACTTT.

The CDR3 region has the DNA TGCGCCAGCAGCCCGACTAGCGGGAACCCTAATTTGAATGAGCAGTTCTTC. This codes for CASSPTSGNPNLNEQFF. The genes are TRBV5-1 and TRBJ2-1, with 11 bases that match TRBD2. The CDR3 is made up of 17 amino acids. The V segment lost 4 bases and the J segment 7 bases; nucleotides outside the gene matches: 13. Germline V CDR1 and CDR2: SGHRS, YFSETQ.

This sequence joins TRBV7-8 and TRBJ1-4; D uncertain. CDR3 length equals 15 residues. V was pared by 1 base and J by 5 bases, with 11 bases between. Germline V CDR1 and CDR2: SGHVS, FQNEAQ. The CDR3 coding sequence is TGTGCCAGCAGCTTAGGGCGGGTTCTCAATGAAAAACTGTTTTTT. This encodes CASSLGRVLNEKLFF.

The chain has TRBV2 and TRBJ2-3; a weak D match, TRBD2 (6 bases). Germline-derived CDR1 and CDR2 are SNHLY and FYNNEI. The CDR3 is made up of 18 amino acids. V shed 3 bases and J shed 6 bases, with 25 bases lying between them. The CDR3 loop reads CASSDPGIRVGSTDTQYF. The DNA of the CDR3 is TGTGCCAGCAGTGACCCGGGAATCAGGGTCGGGAGTACGGATACGCAGTATTTT.

The V and J genes are TRBV9 and TRBJ2-5; D is perhaps TRBD2 (5 bases). V lost 4 bases and J 3 bases, leaving 13 bases between the germline ends. CDR1 is SGDLS and CDR2 is YYNGEE in the germline V gene. The CDR3 length is 14 residues. CDR3 DNA sequence: TGTGCCAGCAGCCCTCGGTTCGGGGAAGAGACCCAGTACTTC. This encodes CASSPRFGEETQYF.

The J gene is TRBJ1-1, the V gene TRBV30; perhaps TRBD1 as D (6 bases). The germline V gene has CDR1 GTSNPN and CDR2 SVGIG (reference sequence). This CDR3 contains 16 residues. V was pared by 3 bases and J by 3 bases, with 20 bases between. The CDR3 is CAWSTRGRGTYTEAFF. CDR3 DNA sequence: TGTGCCTGGAGCACCCGGGGGAGGGGGACGTACACTGAAGCTTTCTTT.

The V and J genes are TRBV30 and TRBJ2-4, with D tentatively TRBD2 (5 bases). V gave up 1 base and J gave up 1 base, with 5 bases separating them. The CDR3 has 13 amino acids. Germline V lookup: CDR1 GTSNPN, CDR2 SVGIG (reference sequence). The CDR3 protein is CAWSAGAKNIQYF. In DNA, the CDR3 is TGTGCCTGGAGTGCGGGGGCCAAAAACATTCAGTACTTC.

The rearrangement joins TRBV7-9 to TRBJ2-5; TRBD1 agrees at 9 bases. Germline-derived CDR1 and CDR2 are SEHNR and FQNEAQ (reference sequence). V lost 4 bases and J lost 5; bases outside the gene matches: 5. There are 14 residues in the CDR3. The CDR3 is CASSYRGREETQYF. CDR3 in DNA: TGTGCCAGCAGCTACAGGGGGCGAGAGGAGACCCAGTACTTC. The full variable domain, with the rest looked up from reference TRBV7-9 and TRBJ2-5, is DTGVSQNPRHKITKRGQNVTFRCDPISEHNRLYWYRQTLGQGPEFLTYFQNEAQLEKSRLLSDRFSAERPKGSFSTLEIQRTEQGDSAMYLCASSYRGREETQYFGPGTRLLVL.

The gene calls are TRBV5-1 and TRBJ2-5; TRBD1 is a possible D gene (5 bases). CDR1 is SGHRS and CDR2 is YFSETQ in the germline V gene. Trimming took 2 bases from V and 2 from J, leaving 7 bases between them. The CDR3 is 13 residues long. The DNA for the CDR3 is TGCGCCAGCAGCTTCAACAGGCAAGAGACCCAGTACTTC. Translation gives CASSFNRQETQYF.

This chain joins TRBV19 and TRBJ1-2, with 8 positions matching TRBD1. Germline assignment: CDR1 LNHDA and CDR2 SQIVND (reference sequence). This CDR3 contains 15 residues. J gave up 4 bases and V 4 bases, and 8 bases lay outside the gene matches. In DNA, the CDR3 is TGTGCCAGTAGTAGGACAGGGAGATCCTCCTATGGCTACACCTTC. Its protein product is CASSRTGRSSYGYTF.

The chain employs TRBV2 and TRBJ2-5; a weak D match, TRBD1 (6 bases). The CDR3 runs 14 residues. V dropped 5 bases and J dropped 1 base, with 11 bases sitting between them. Per germline, CDR1 SNHLY and CDR2 FYNNEI. The CDR3 DNA is TGTGCCAGCAGTAGGGACAAGCTCCAAGAGACCCAGTACTTC. Encoded protein: CASSRDKLQETQYF.

The genes are TRBV5-1 and TRBJ2-1; 7 nucleotides agree with TRBD1. The CDR3 sequence is 15 residues long. V lost 3 bases, J lost 3 bases, and 6 bases stayed unmatched. Germline CDR1 reads SGHRS; CDR2 reads YFSETQ. CDR3 sequence reads: CASSSPGQRYNEQFF. DNA for the CDR3: TGCGCCAGCAGCTCCCCGGGACAGCGCTACAATGAGCAGTTCTTC.

The chain has TRBV5-4 and TRBJ1-1; TRBD1 matches at 9 bases. J gave up 2 bases and V 0 bases, and 11 bases lay outside the gene matches. Per germline, CDR1 SGHNT and CDR2 YYREEE (reference sequence). The CDR3 sequence is 18 residues long. This CDR3 reads CASSLAGDRARGNTEAFF. Here the CDR3 DNA reads TGTGCCAGCAGCTTGGCCGGGGACAGGGCGCGTGGAAACACTGAAGCTTTCTTT.

The V and J genes are TRBV2 and TRBJ1-4, with D possibly matching TRBD1 (5 bases). This CDR3 comprises 11 residues. Germline V CDR1 and CDR2: SNHLY, FYNNEI. V was cut by 10 bases and J by 8 bases, with 11 bases left in between. The CDR3 region is CAIQGGEKLFF. The CDR3 DNA follows: TGTGCCATTCAGGGTGGCGAAAAACTGTTTTTT.

The chain joins TRBV28 to TRBJ1-2, with TRBD1 as a possible D gene (6 bases). This CDR3 is built from 11 residues. The germline CDR1 and CDR2 sequences are MDHEN and SYDVKM. The CDR3 spells CAAGQLYGYTF. For the CDR3, the DNA is TGTGCTGCCGGACAGCTTTACGGCTACACCTTC.

The rearrangement links TRBV19 to TRBJ2-3, with TRBD1 matching over 8 bases. V shed 5 bases and J 4 bases; nucleotides not matched to a gene: 8. CDR3 length equals 15 residues. Germline CDR1 is LNHDA and CDR2 is SQIVND (reference sequence). CDR3 nucleotides: TGTGCCAGTAGTTCAAATGGACAGGGCCCAGATACGCAGTATTTT. Translated, it gives CASSSNGQGPDTQYF.

This clone was seen just once. DNA for the CDR3: TGTGCCAGCAGTTTAGGAGGGATTAATGAGCAGTTCTTC. This sequence encodes CASSLGGINEQFF. This chain uses TRBV27 with TRBJ2-1, with a weak D call TRBD2 (6 bases). V was pared by 2 bases and J by 7 bases, with 9 bases between. Germline CDR1 and CDR2: MNHEY and SMNVEV (reference sequence). The CDR3 is 13 residues long.

This clone has only a few counts. The rearrangement joins TRBV30 to TRBJ2-7; 7 bases align to TRBD1. The length of the CDR3 is 14 residues. Germline V gene sequence: CDR1 GTSNPN, CDR2 SVGIG (reference sequence). J was trimmed by 5 bases and V by 0 bases; bases with no gene match: 7. The chain's CDR3 is CAWSVLDRADEQYF. CDR3 in DNA: TGTGCCTGGAGTGTACTCGACAGGGCCGACGAGCAGTACTTC.

This chain joins TRBV5-6 and TRBJ2-1, with D possibly matching TRBD2 (6 bases). V was clipped by 4 bases and J by 12 bases, with 17 bases between them. In germline, CDR1 is SGHDT, CDR2 YYEEEE. The CDR3 is 13 residues long. The CDR3 bases are TGTGCCAGCAGCCCTCGGAGGGCTGCGAGGCAGTTCTTC. It encodes CASSPRRAARQFF. The whole variable domain, remainder taken from reference TRBV5-6 and TRBJ2-1, is DAGVTQSPTHLIKTRGQQVTLRCSPKSGHDTVSWYQQALGQGPQFIFQYYEEEERQRGNFPDRFSGHQFPNYSSELNVNALLLGDSALYLCASSPRRAARQFFGPGTRLTVL.

The chain combines TRBV20-1 with TRBJ1-2; D is undetermined. CDR1 and CDR2 from the germline V gene are DFQATT and SNEGSKA (reference sequence). Trimming shortened V by 3 bases and J by 6 bases, and 8 bases separated the two germline ends. The CDR3 covers 11 residues. CDR3 DNA sequence: TGCAGTGCTAGCCGATTAGATGGCTACACCTTC. Protein sequence: CSASRLDGYTF.

V usage is TRBV6-1 and J usage is TRBJ2-2; the match to TRBD2 covers 7 bases. V shed 2 bases, J shed 1 base, and the junction held 7 bases outside the gene matches. The germline V gene has CDR1 MNHNS and CDR2 SASEGT. This CDR3 spans 17 amino acids. The CDR3 region has the DNA TGTGCCAGCAGTGAATGGGACGGGGGGTTGAACACCGGGGAGCTGTTTTTT. Encoded protein: CASSEWDGGLNTGELFF.

The gene calls are TRBV5-6 and TRBJ2-1; D unclear. Germline CDR1 and CDR2: SGHDT and YYEEEE. The CDR3 is 14 amino acids. V lost 1 base, J lost 5 bases, and 10 bases lay in between. This chain's CDR3 is CASSLSSPNNEQFF. The CDR3 region has the DNA TGTGCCAGCAGCTTGAGTAGCCCAAACAATGAGCAGTTCTTC.

V is TRBV29-1 and J is TRBJ1-1; no clear D gene. The CDR3 covers 13 residues. Trimming cost V 2 bases and J 0 bases, with 7 bases left between them. In germline, CDR1 is SQVTM, CDR2 ANQGSEA. DNA of the CDR3: TGCAGCGTTGAATCCCCGGTGAACACTGAAGCTTTCTTT. It specifies CSVESPVNTEAFF.